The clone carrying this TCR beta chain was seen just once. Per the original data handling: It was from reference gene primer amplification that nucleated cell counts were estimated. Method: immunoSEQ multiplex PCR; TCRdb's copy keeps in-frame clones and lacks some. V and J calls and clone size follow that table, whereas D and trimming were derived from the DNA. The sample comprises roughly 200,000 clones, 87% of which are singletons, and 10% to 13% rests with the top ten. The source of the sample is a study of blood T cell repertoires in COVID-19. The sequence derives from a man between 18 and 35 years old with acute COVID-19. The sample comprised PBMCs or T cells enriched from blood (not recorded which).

CDR3 region: CASSSLYWNTGELFF. The CDR3 DNA is TGTGCCAGCAGCTCGCTCTACTGGAACACCGGGGAGCTGTTTTTT. This sequence joins TRBV11-2 and TRBJ2-2; D is uncertain. The CDR3 covers 15 residues. Trimming removed 4 bases at V and 1 base at J, with 10 bases between. The germline V gene encodes CDR1 SGHAT and CDR2 FQNNGV.